These 25 T cell receptor beta chains came from one sample sequenced in a study of blood T cells in healthy people across ages (dated by TCRdb to the mid-2010s). Receptors were amplified or captured by 5' RACE. The sample was run on an Illumina HiSeq 2500. A second PCR of roughly 7 to 12 cycles was performed with a sample-barcoded 5' primer and a J-beta primer mix. The public reads were quality trimmed at Q25 with fastp and then assembled into clones with MiXCR by TCRdb, keeping productive beta chains. Entries that share a CDR3 protein sequence are merged under the most common genes and DNA. The sample records some 860,000 distinct CDR3 sequences, roughly 50% of which are singletons. Jointly, the top ten make up 20% to 30% of the sample. Input material: blood. These receptors all come from a middle-aged man in good health.

This chain joins TRBV27 and TRBJ2-7; maybe TRBD1 (5 bases). The V gene lost 3 bases and the J gene lost 0 bases, with 27 bases spanning the gap. This CDR3 has 20 amino acids. Germline V gene lookup returns CDR1 MNHEY and CDR2 SMNVEV (reference sequence). The CDR3 bases are TGTGCCAGCAGTTTCAGGGTCTGTTACCCCCAGACTCTCCTCTCCTACGAGCAGTACTTC. Translated, it gives CASSFRVCYPQTLLSYEQYF.

Note on this clonotype: The junction differs from germline at one of its ends, possibly a read error. The genes are TRBV7-7 and TRBJ2-5, with a possible D match to TRBD2 (6 bases). Germline-derived CDR1 and CDR2 are SSHAT and FNYEAQ (reference sequence). The CDR3 runs 14 residues. The CDR3 DNA reads as TGTGCTAGCACCATTGGGGGGATCCAAGAGACCCAGTACTTC. Protein sequence: CASTIGGIQETQYF. Full variable domain (remainder filled in from reference TRBV7-7 and TRBJ2-5): GAGVSQSPRYKVTKRGQDVTLRCDPISSHATLYWYQQALGQGPEFLTYFNYEAQPDKSGLPSDRFSAERPEGSISTLTIQRTEQRDSAMYRCASTIGGIQETQYFGPGTRLLVL.

This chain joins TRBV20-1 and TRBJ2-1; possible D gene TRBD2, 5 bases. The DNA end lines up better with TRBJ2-7; the J call may be wrong. The CDR3 has 14 residues. The germline V gene has CDR1 DFQATT and CDR2 SNEGSKA (reference sequence). CDR3 nucleotide sequence: TGCAGTGCTAGAGATCTGGTGGGAGTTAACGAGCAGTACTTC. Translation gives CSARDLVGVNEQYF.

The chain joins TRBV25-1 to TRBJ2-1, with D uncertain. V lost 8 bases and J 0 bases, leaving 14 bases between the germline ends. Germline V gene sequence: CDR1 MGHDK, CDR2 SYGVNS. The CDR3 has 15 residues. CDR3 nucleotides: TGTGCCAGCGGATTAATGGACCGCTCCTACAATGAGCAGTTCTTC. Amino acid sequence: CASGLMDRSYNEQFF.

This clonotype was observed a single time. The V and J genes are TRBV7-9 and TRBJ2-2; 9 bases match TRBD2. CDR1 SEHNR and CDR2 FQNEAQ come from the germline V gene (reference sequence). The CDR3 is 16 amino acids. The ends lost 6 bases at V and 0 bases at J; junction bases unmatched: 5. CDR3 nucleotide sequence: TGTGCCAGCAGGGATAGCGGGGGCGCGAACACCGGGGAGCTGTTTTTT. This gives the protein CASRDSGGANTGELFF. Variable domain in full (rest from reference TRBV7-9 and TRBJ2-2): DTGVSQNPRHKITKRGQNVTFRCDPISEHNRLYWYRQTLGQGPEFLTYFQNEAQLEKSRLLSDRFSAERPKGSFSTLEIQRTEQGDSAMYLCASRDSGGANTGELFFGEGSRLTVL.

The chain has TRBV11-3 and TRBJ2-7; TRBD1 agrees at 8 bases. Germline V gene data show CDR1 as SGHNT and CDR2 as YENEEA. V lost 5 bases to trimming and J lost 6 bases; unmatched junction nucleotides: 6. The CDR3 runs 13 residues. CDR3 nucleotide sequence: TGTGCCAGCAGCCCGACAGGGGTGGGCGAGCAGTACTTC. Its translation: CASSPTGVGEQYF.

This clonotype was detected a few times. The rearrangement joins TRBV5-1 to TRBJ2-7, with TRBD1 as a possible D gene (5 bases). The CDR3 loop spans 17 amino acids. Trimming pared 0 bases from V and 3 bases from J, leaving 19 bases between. Germline assignment: CDR1 SGHRS and CDR2 YFSETQ. For the CDR3, the DNA is TGCGCCAGCAGCTTGGCCGGGTCATTGGCAGGGAACTACGAGCAGTACTTC. This sequence encodes CASSLAGSLAGNYEQYF.

The chain has TRBV20-1 and TRBJ2-5, with TRBD2 matching 7 bases. The CDR3 extends over 14 amino acids. Germline V CDR1 and CDR2: DFQATT, SNEGSKA (reference sequence). V was clipped by 6 bases and J by 5 bases; unmatched bases: 12. CDR3 region: CSAPGLFVIETQYF. As DNA, the CDR3 is TGCAGTGCCCCGGGACTATTTGTTATCGAGACCCAGTACTTC.

In this sample, this clonotype turned up many times. A single base separates this from a much larger clone, so it may be a read error. The V gene is TRBV18, the J gene TRBJ2-5, with no clear D. The CDR3 covers 14 residues. CDR1 and CDR2 (germline): KGHSH, LQKENI. V lost 2 bases, J lost 1 base, and 8 bases lay in between. CDR3 in DNA: TGTGCCAGCTCACCAGATACAGCCCAAGAGACCCAGTACTTC. It encodes CASSPDTAQETQYF.

The chain links TRBV24-1 to TRBJ2-1; 9 bases agree with TRBD1. Germline loops: CDR1 KGHDR, CDR2 SFDVKD. V was pared by 4 bases and J by 8 bases, with 11 bases of the junction left unmatched. The CDR3 runs 16 residues. The CDR3 sequence is CATSDPTGGGRYEQFF. CDR3 sequence (DNA): TGTGCCACCAGTGACCCAACAGGGGGCGGAAGGTATGAGCAGTTCTTC.

The table lists this clonotype with a few counts. The chain recombines TRBV29-1 with TRBJ2-1; the D is unclear. Germline CDR1 SQVTM, CDR2 ANQGSEA. The CDR3 covers 13 residues. Trimming shortened V by 3 bases and J by 7 bases, and 13 bases separated the two germline ends. This CDR3 reads CSVDKVERNEQFF. Written as DNA, the CDR3 is TGCAGCGTTGATAAGGTAGAGAGGAATGAGCAGTTCTTC.

CDR3 sequence: CASSVVWGAGETQYF. As DNA, the CDR3 is TGTGCCAGCAGTGTCGTGTGGGGGGCAGGGGAGACCCAGTACTTC. The V and J genes are TRBV6-1 and TRBJ2-5; D may correspond to TRBD1 or TRBD2 (6 bases each). The ends were cut back, 4 bases at V and 5 bases at J, with 17 bases in the middle. CDR1 is MNHNS, CDR2 SASEGT, per germline. This CDR3 spans 15 amino acids.

This clonotype appeared a few times. The chain employs TRBV11-2 and TRBJ2-5; D unclear. CDR1 and CDR2 (germline): SGHAT, FQNNGV. Trimming removed 2 bases at V and 2 bases at J, with 6 bases between. This CDR3 has 13 residues. The CDR3 region is CASSLMGQETQYF. In DNA form, the CDR3 reads TGTGCCAGCAGCTTAATGGGGCAAGAGACCCAGTACTTC.

The chain employs TRBV6-5 and TRBJ1-6; D ambiguous. Germline CDR1 is MNHEY and CDR2 is SVGAGI. With 0 bases removed from V and 18 bases from J, the gap between germline ends came to 15 bases. This CDR3 contains 13 residues. In DNA, the CDR3 is TGTGCCAGCAGTTACTCGTTCGTGGACCCTCGCCACTTT. This translates into CASSYSFVDPRHF.

Details on this clonotype: This clone may be a read error of a much larger clone one base away. The chain recombines TRBV7-2 with TRBJ2-3; 11 nucleotides match TRBD2. CDR1 is SGHTA and CDR2 is FQGNSA in the germline V gene. This CDR3 region has 15 residues. CDR3 DNA: TGTGCCAGCAGCTTAGCGGGACTAGCGGCAGATACGCGGTATTTT. Amino acids: CASSLAGLAADTRYF.

This clonotype was detected a few times. The V gene is TRBV7-2, the J gene TRBJ1-2; D not certain. Between the trimmed V and J ends, which lost 2 bases and 4 bases, there was a span of 14 bases. Per the germline V gene, CDR1 is SGHTA and CDR2 is FQGNSA. The CDR3 sequence is 15 residues long. The CDR3 DNA sequence: TGTGCCAGCAGCTTATTCGAAGCTCGGGCCTATGGCTACACCTTC. This sequence encodes CASSLFEARAYGYTF.

V gene TRBV11-2 combines with J gene TRBJ2-3; D is ambiguous. The germline V and J ends were trimmed by 1 base and 7 bases, with 18 bases remaining between them. The V gene's germline CDR1 is SGHAT and CDR2 FQNNGV. This CDR3 comprises 16 residues. Here the CDR3 DNA reads TGTGCCAGCAGCTTAGGTCTCGGTCAACTTACGTATACGCAGTATTTT. Protein product: CASSLGLGQLTYTQYF. Drawing the rest from reference TRBV11-2 and TRBJ2-3, the complete variable domain is EAGVAQSPRYKIIEKRQSVAFWCNPISGHATLYWYQQILGQGPKLLIQFQNNGVVDDSQLPKDRFSAERLKGVDSTLKIQPAKLEDSAVYLCASSLGLGQLTYTQYFGPGTRLTVL.

The chain recombines TRBV20-1 with TRBJ1-1, with D tentatively TRBD1 (5 bases). This CDR3 has 17 amino acids. CDR1 DFQATT and CDR2 SNEGSKA come from the germline V gene (reference sequence). V lost 3 bases to trimming and J lost 3 bases, with 23 bases between them. The CDR3 DNA reads TGCAGTGCTAGGCCCGAGCGGGACGGCCACCCCTACACTGAAGCTTTCTTT. It codes for CSARPERDGHPYTEAFF.

This clonotype was seen a handful of times. The chain recombines TRBV29-1 with TRBJ2-7; possible D gene TRBD2, 5 bases. The CDR3 runs to 14 residues. Germline V gene sequence: CDR1 SQVTM, CDR2 ANQGSEA. Trimming cost V 4 bases and J 1 base, with 14 bases left between them. Written as DNA, the CDR3 is TGCAGCGTTGCGGGCCAGGACTCGTCCTACGAGCAGTACTTC. This codes for CSVAGQDSSYEQYF.

This clonotype was picked up a small number of times. V is TRBV27 and J is TRBJ1-2; D is unclear. The V end was cut by 3 bases, the J end by 7 bases, with 18 bases between. CDR1 MNHEY and CDR2 SMNVEV come from the germline V gene (reference sequence). The CDR3 sequence is 15 residues long. CDR3 sequence reads: CASSFTGEAGRGYTF. In DNA, the CDR3 is TGTGCCAGCAGTTTTACCGGGGAAGCGGGTCGTGGCTACACCTTC.

The rearrangement links TRBV24-1 to TRBJ2-6; 8 nucleotides match TRBD2. This CDR3 is 17 amino acids long. Germline values: CDR1 KGHDR, CDR2 SFDVKD. With 4 bases clipped from V and 0 bases from J, the junction kept 4 bases outside the gene matches. The CDR3 sequence is CATSDKSGGSGANVLTF. The CDR3 nucleotides read TGTGCCACCAGTGACAAAAGCGGGGGCTCTGGGGCCAACGTCCTGACTTTC.

The rearrangement uses TRBV4-3 and TRBJ2-1; 7 bases line up with TRBD1. The CDR3 length is 15 residues. J gave up 4 bases and V 2 bases, and 5 bases lay outside the gene matches. CDR1 LGHNA and CDR2 YSLEER come from the germline V gene. CDR3 in DNA: TGCGCCAGCAGCCAAAATCCGGGACAGTACAATGAGCAGTTCTTC. Its translation is CASSQNPGQYNEQFF.

The V call is TRBV5-1, the J call TRBJ2-1, with 7 bases fitting TRBD2. Germline V gene sequence: CDR1 SGHRS, CDR2 YFSETQ. The trim removed 5 bases at V and 4 bases at J, leaving 9 bases unmatched. This CDR3 region has 15 residues. The CDR3 loop reads CASRVASGNYNEQFF. DNA of the CDR3: TGCGCCAGCAGGGTGGCTAGCGGTAATTACAATGAGCAGTTCTTC.

The CDR3 is CVTSGGEHTDTQYF. The CDR3 bases are TGTGTCACCTCGGGGGGGGAGCACACAGATACGCAGTATTTT. The chain uses TRBV6-5 and TRBJ2-3; TRBD2 agrees at 8 bases. From germline, CDR1 is MNHEY and CDR2 SVGAGI. The CDR3 extends over 14 amino acids.

V gene TRBV27 combines with J gene TRBJ2-3; tentatively, D is TRBD2 (5 bases). There are 13 residues in the CDR3. Germline CDR1 and CDR2: MNHEY and SMNVEV (reference sequence). Trimming removed 7 bases at V and 2 bases at J, with 10 bases between. The CDR3 region has the DNA TGTGCCAGCATTCCGGGGAACACAGATACGCAGTATTTT. Amino acid sequence: CASIPGNTDTQYF.